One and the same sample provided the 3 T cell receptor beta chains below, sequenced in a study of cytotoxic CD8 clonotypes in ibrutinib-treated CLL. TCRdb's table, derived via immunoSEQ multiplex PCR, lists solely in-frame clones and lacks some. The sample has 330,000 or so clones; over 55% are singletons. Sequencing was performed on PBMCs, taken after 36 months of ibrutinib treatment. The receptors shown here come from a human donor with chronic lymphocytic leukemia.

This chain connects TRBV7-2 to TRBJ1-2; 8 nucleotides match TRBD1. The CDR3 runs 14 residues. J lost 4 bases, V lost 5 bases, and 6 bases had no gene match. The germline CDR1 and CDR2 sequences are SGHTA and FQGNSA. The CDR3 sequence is CASSRGQGAYGYTF. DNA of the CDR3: TGTGCCAGCAGCCGCGGACAGGGCGCCTATGGCTACACCTTC.

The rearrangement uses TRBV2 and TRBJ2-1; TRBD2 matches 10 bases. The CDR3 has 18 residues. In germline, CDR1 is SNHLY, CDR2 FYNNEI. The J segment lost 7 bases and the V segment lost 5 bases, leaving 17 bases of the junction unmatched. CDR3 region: CASSYRVLAGELGNEQFF. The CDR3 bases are TGTGCCAGCAGTTACAGGGTCCTAGCGGGAGAATTAGGTAATGAGCAGTTCTTC.

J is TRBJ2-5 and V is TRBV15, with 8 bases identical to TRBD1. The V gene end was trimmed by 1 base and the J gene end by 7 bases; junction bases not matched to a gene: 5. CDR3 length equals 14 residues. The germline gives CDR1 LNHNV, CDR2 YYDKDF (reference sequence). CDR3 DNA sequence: TGTGCCACCAGCAGAGGGGGGACAGGCGCGACCCAGTACTTC. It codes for CATSRGGTGATQYF.